This T cell receptor beta chain was identified in a study of blood T cell dynamics during melanoma immunotherapy. As for time point: week 3, after first cycle of checkpoint inhibitor. Apart from two fast progressors, RECIST 1.1 response was judged 12 weeks post-infusion. Patients had no prior systemic cancer treatment, immunosuppressants or other active cancers. Remarks on this clone: Its antigen is unknown.

Every bulk PBMC sample received the same 350 ng of DNA. TCRdb's copy holds only in-frame clones and misses some; the assay was immunoSEQ multiplex PCR. The profile shows under 9,500 clones, 85% to 90% of them singletons. Study outcomes and limitations: Unlike progressors, later disease-control patients had W3 repertoires gaining clonality or diversity.

V was pared by 1 base and J by 4 bases, with 6 bases of the junction left unmatched. Looked up from germline, CDR1 is LNHNV and CDR2 is YYDKDF (reference sequence). This CDR3 is built from 15 residues. This clonotype was sampled from a human donor with melanoma. The V and J genes are TRBV15 and TRBJ2-7, with TRBD1 matching 8 bases. The material was blood, obtained from a patient treated with checkpoint blockade. The CDR3 bases are TGTGCCACCAGCAGAGGGGGACAGGAGAGGTACGAGCAGTACTTC. Translated, it gives CATSRGGQERYEQYF.